This TCR beta chain was identified in a study of naive and memory T cell subsets. The treatment here: skin biopsy from PPD injection site in Mantoux-positive individual. TCR cDNA received a 3' ligated oligonucleotide that carried a UMI. Per germline, CDR1 MGHDK and CDR2 SYGVNS. V lost 6 bases and J lost 3, with 5 bases in between. CDR3 size: 11 residues. The SP2 primer and nested alpha and beta constant region primers amplified ligated cDNA in four rounds. For blood and skin samples, reverse transcription used TCR alpha and beta constant primers. TCRdb ran MiXCR on the UMI-ligation and nested PCR reads and lists one entry per CDR3 protein. The sample has about 30,000 distinct CDR3 sequences; approximately 6.7% are singletons.

The chain joins TRBV25-1 to TRBJ1-2; no firm D call. The sequence was collected from an adult in good health. The starting material was skin, obtained from a tuberculin skin test site. The CDR3 nucleotides read TGTGCCAGCAGCAGGTACTATGGCTACACCTTC. Translated: CASSRYYGYTF.